A single T cell receptor (beta chain) is shown here with its context. What it recognizes is unknown. The sample belongs to a study of T cells after yellow fever vaccination. Overall study results and limits: Most clones from primary vaccination resurfaced after the booster (approximately 95% CD4, around 91% CD8).

There are 18 residues in the CDR3. V was clipped by 7 bases and J by 0 bases, with 25 bases between them. Germline-derived CDR1 and CDR2 are SGHDT and YYEEEE. Production of TCR cDNA was by 5'RACE template switching, which also added a universal primer site and UMIs. In TCRdb, the 5' RACE reads were re-called with MiXCR into one record per CDR3 protein. The sample has a few hundred thousand distinct CDR3 sequences, less than 20% seen once. The V call is TRBV5-6, the J call TRBJ1-2; weak D call: TRBD1 (5 bases). The receptor was derived from a man aged 18 to 30 who received the YFV17D yellow fever vaccine. The sample consisted of PBMCs, taken around 5 days after the first yellow fever vaccination. The CDR3 region has the DNA TGTGCCAGCGGCCCCGGGCTCCCCGGGACTGGATCTAACTATGGCTACACCTTC. It translates to CASGPGLPGTGSNYGYTF.